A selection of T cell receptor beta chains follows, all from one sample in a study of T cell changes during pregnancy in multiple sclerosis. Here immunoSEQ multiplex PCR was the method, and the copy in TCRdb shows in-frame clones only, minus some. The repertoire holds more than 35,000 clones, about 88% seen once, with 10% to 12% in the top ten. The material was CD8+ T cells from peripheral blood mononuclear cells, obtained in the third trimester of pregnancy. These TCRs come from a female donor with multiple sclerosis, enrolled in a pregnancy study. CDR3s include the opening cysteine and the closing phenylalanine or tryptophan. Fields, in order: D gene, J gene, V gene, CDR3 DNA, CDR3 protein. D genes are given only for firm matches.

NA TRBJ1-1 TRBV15 TGTGCCACCAGCAGTACGAAAAGGACTCCTTTTGCCACTGAAGCTTTCTTT CATSSTKRTPFATEAFF
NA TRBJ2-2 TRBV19 TGTGCCAGTAGTGTCCACAGGGTCGCGAACACCGGGGAGCTGTTTTTT CASSVHRVANTGELFF
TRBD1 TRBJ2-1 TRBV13 TGTGCCAGCACTTATTCGGGGGCAGGGGGCATGAATGAGCAGTTCTTC CASTYSGAGGMNEQFF
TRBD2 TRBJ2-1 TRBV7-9 TGTGCCAGCAGCTTAGGACTAGCGAGGATCTTC CASSLGLARIF
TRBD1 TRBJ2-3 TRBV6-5 TGTGCCAGCAGCCCCGGACAGGGGGACACAGATACGCAGTATTTT CASSPGQGDTDTQYF
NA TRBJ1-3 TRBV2 TGTGCCAGCAGCGACCCCTCAGACAGTGCTTCTGGAAACACCATATATTTT CASSDPSDSASGNTIYF
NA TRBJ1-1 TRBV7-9 TGTGCCAGCAGCTTGTGGGCCGTGAGACTGAACACTGAAGCTTTCTTT CASSLWAVRLNTEAFF
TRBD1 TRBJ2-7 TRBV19 TGTGCCAGTAGTAAAACAGGGGGCTACTACGAGCAGTACTTC CASSKTGGYYEQYF
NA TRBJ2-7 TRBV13 TGTGCCAGCAGCCTCAGGACTGGATTAGGAGAGCAGTACTTC CASSLRTGLGEQYF
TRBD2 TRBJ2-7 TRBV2 TGTGCCAGCACTCTAGCGGGAGTGAAAGAGCAGTACTTC CASTLAGVKEQYF